The clone carrying this TCR beta chain was seen a few times. The antigen remains unidentified. Sample time point: patch test 1, 2 weeks after DPC sensitization. Stated treatment: therapeutic diphenylcyclopropenone sensitization with weekly scalp DPC. These data come from a study of human T cells and chemical hapten exposure. Study overall: Patients received weekly diphenylcyclopropenone doses to the scalp throughout the approximately 25-week study. Read at 6 days, the patch tests placed 0.01% DPC on the upper back. Findings of the study overall: Unchanged with DPC sensitization were TCRs above 1 in 1000 frequency.

Germline values: CDR1 SQVTM, CDR2 ANQGSEA. This CDR3 is built from 13 residues. V was cut by 0 bases and J by 5 bases, with 9 bases left in between. Methods used by the authors: Sample-level TCR yields exhibited a median of around 93,000, with a range of roughly 20,000 to 690,600. MiXCR, run by TCRdb on the RACE reads, gives a single entry per CDR3 protein. V and J calls and clone size were set by TCRdb, not the authors. Of roughly 98,000 distinct CDR3 sequences in the sample, 9.5% to 15% were seen once. Here the sequenced sample was whole blood, taken in connection with sensitization to the hapten diphenylcyclopropenone (DPC). The receptor was derived from a woman aged 35 to 49 with alopecia areata. Some clones in this sample may be carry-over from other donors' samples. The chain employs TRBV29-1 and TRBJ2-3; weak D call: TRBD1 (6 bases). In nucleotides, the CDR3 is TGCAGCGTTGAAGAGGGGGCCGGAGATACGCAGTATTTT. This encodes CSVEEGAGDTQYF.